This T cell receptor beta chain is drawn from a study of blood T cell repertoires in COVID-19. Looking at the study overall: The United States, Italy and Spain were the sources of the acute and convalescent COVID-19 samples. PBMCs, B-cell-depleted T cells, or T cells were the source of the cDNA or gDNA that made up the material.

CDR1 and CDR2 (germline): KGHSH, LQKENI. Losses at the gene ends were 2 bases for V and 4 bases for J; bases not matched to a gene: 7. The CDR3 loop spans 15 amino acids. In the authors' methods: Amplified reference gene primers provided the basis for estimating nucleated cell counts. The assay was immunoSEQ multiplex PCR, and TCRdb's table has in-frame clones only and misses some. V, J and clone size are taken as reported in that table, and D and trimming were inferred from the DNA itself. The sample holds under 250,000 clones, 85% to 90% seen once. The specimen was peripheral blood. The rearrangement uses TRBV18 and TRBJ1-2; TRBD1 agrees at 7 bases. This TCR was sampled from a man aged 25-45 years with COVID-19, enrolled during active disease. The CDR3 protein is CASSPSQGGGYGYTF. The CDR3 DNA follows: TGTGCCAGCTCACCAAGCCAGGGGGGCGGCTATGGCTACACCTTC.